These T cell receptor beta chains were read from a single sample in a study of blood T cell repertoires in COVID-19. The repertoire was sequenced with immunoSEQ multiplex PCR; TCRdb's copy has only in-frame clones and lacks some. This table has approximately 150,000 clones, around 84% appearing once. Sequencing was carried out using peripheral blood. These receptors were taken from a man aged 30 to 39 with COVID-19, enrolled during active disease. CDR3s include the opening cysteine and the closing phenylalanine or tryptophan. The D gene is left open where the match is weak. Rows give clone size only sometimes, using once, few, many, or a class for an expanded clone.

clone size	D gene	J gene	V gene	CDR3 protein
NA	TRBD2	TRBJ2-3	TRBV4-2	CASSQQGLATDTQYF
NA	TRBD1	TRBJ2-3	TRBV11-1	CASSLGQGHTDTQYF
NA	TRBD1	TRBJ1-2	TRBV6-2/TRBV6-3	CASSYGTTGLDYTF
NA	NA	TRBJ2-3	TRBV15	CATSRDSLRNTDTQYF
NA	NA	TRBJ2-1	TRBV11-2	CASEGVGAYNEQFF
NA	TRBD1	TRBJ2-7	TRBV19	CASSTSFRDRPYEQYF
NA	NA	TRBJ2-7	TRBV4-1	CASSRVQGRIGEQYF
NA	NA	TRBJ2-1	TRBV30	CAWSATRRREQFF
NA	NA	TRBJ2-2	TRBV3-1/TRBV3-2	CASSQAGGRELFF
NA	NA	TRBJ1-2	TRBV7-2	CASSLAWGRNYGYTF
NA	TRBD2	TRBJ2-3	TRBV5-8	CASSLGLAGDVDTQYF
NA	NA	TRBJ1-2	TRBV7-2	CASSLVARQGSYTF
once	TRBD2	TRBJ2-1	TRBV5-4	CASRDGLAGMSEQFF
NA	NA	TRBJ2-3	TRBV11-1	CASSGASTDTQYF
NA	NA	TRBJ1-4	TRBV5-5	CASSLDSLNEKLFF
NA	NA	TRBJ1-5	TRBV9	CASITLPGRSGHQPQHF
NA	TRBD1	TRBJ1-4	TRBV7-9	CASSRGQGGEKLFF
NA	NA	TRBJ1-1	TRBV6-5	CASSSGHNTEAFF
NA	NA	TRBJ2-7	TRBV24-1	CATSDPGHPSGEQYF
NA	NA	TRBJ1-3	TRBV12-3/TRBV12-4	CASTPATDTIYF
NA	TRBD2	TRBJ2-7	TRBV7-2	CASSPAGTRGYEQYF
NA	TRBD1	TRBJ1-2	TRBV5-1	CASSQGQGDGYTF
NA	NA	TRBJ1-1	TRBV7-9	CASVTGTEAFF
NA	TRBD2	TRBJ2-1	TRBV19	CASRAGTSADNEQFF
NA	NA	TRBJ2-3	TRBV24-1	CATSDLSAGLASTDTQYF
once	NA	TRBJ2-7	TRBV6-2/TRBV6-3	CASSYSNAETKTYEQYF
NA	TRBD1	TRBJ1-5	TRBV2	CASSLDRDPSNQPQHF
NA	TRBD1	TRBJ1-5	TRBV5-3	CARRYVQGAVLNQPQHF
NA	TRBD1	TRBJ1-2	TRBV9	CASSAGDRGGFTF
NA	TRBD2	TRBJ2-7	TRBV19	CASSLGTSGPYEQYF
NA	NA	TRBJ1-2	TRBV14	CASSQDHGAGRPTF
NA	NA	TRBJ2-3	TRBV27	CASNPTSEDTQYF
NA	NA	TRBJ2-1	TRBV7-3	CASSRDKDNEQFF
NA	TRBD2	TRBJ2-7	TRBV27	CASSLDFSGRWPYEQYF
NA	NA	TRBJ1-1	TRBV27	CASSWQMMNTEAFF
NA	TRBD1	TRBJ2-2	TRBV6-1	CASSDPRTGDESGELFF
NA	TRBD2	TRBJ2-3	TRBV5-1	CASSLGTSGRSTDTQYF
once	NA	TRBJ1-6	TRBV5-1	CASSPLGISPLHF
NA	NA	TRBJ2-3	TRBV18	CASSTTVADTQYF
NA	NA	TRBJ1-5	TRBV19	CASNLIASQPQHF
NA	TRBD1	TRBJ2-3	TRBV7-8	CASSLVQGARTDTQYF
NA	NA	TRBJ2-3	TRBV6-5	CASSHSTDTQYF
NA	TRBD2	TRBJ2-2	TRBV4-2	CASSQDGYLAGRTGELFF
NA	NA	TRBJ2-3	TRBV4-1	CASSPLGASTDTQYF
NA	NA	TRBJ2-1	TRBV24-1	CATSDLIFGGDNEQFF
NA	NA	TRBJ1-1	TRBV6-2/TRBV6-3	CASSYSDLRGNTEAFF
NA	NA	TRBJ1-5	TRBV9	CASSVGFGVGYNQPQHF
once	NA	TRBJ2-7	TRBV11-2	CASSLRDYEQYF
few	NA	TRBJ2-7	TRBV6-6	CASSYLSSYEQYF
NA	NA	TRBJ1-3	TRBV19	CASSKEDRKYSGNTIYF
NA	NA	TRBJ1-4	TRBV5-1	CASSLDSANEKLFF
few	NA	TRBJ2-3	TRBV28	CASSWRLGNTDTQYF
NA	NA	TRBJ1-6	TRBV28	CASSFLGGSNNSPLHF
NA	NA	TRBJ1-2	TRBV5-3	CARSLARPGYTF
once	TRBD2	TRBJ2-3	TRBV9	CASSRTSGLLTDTQYF
NA	NA	TRBJ1-6	TRBV28	CASRGSVGYNSPLHF
NA	TRBD1	TRBJ1-4	TRBV9	CASSKGQGGEKLFF
NA	NA	TRBJ1-1	TRBV29-1	CSVQGSREGRGNTEAFF
NA	TRBD1	TRBJ1-2	TRBV5-6	CASIQGARYGYTF